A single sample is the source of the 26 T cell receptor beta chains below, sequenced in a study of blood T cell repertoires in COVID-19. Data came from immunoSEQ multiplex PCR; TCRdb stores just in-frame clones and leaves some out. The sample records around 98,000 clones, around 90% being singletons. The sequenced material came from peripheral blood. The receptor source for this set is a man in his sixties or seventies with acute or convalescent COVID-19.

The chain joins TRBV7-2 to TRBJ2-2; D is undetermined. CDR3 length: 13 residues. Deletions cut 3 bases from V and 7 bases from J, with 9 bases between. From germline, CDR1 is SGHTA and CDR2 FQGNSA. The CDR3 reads CASSFSNYGELFF. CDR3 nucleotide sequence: TGTGCCAGCAGCTTCTCAAACTACGGGGAGCTGTTTTTT.

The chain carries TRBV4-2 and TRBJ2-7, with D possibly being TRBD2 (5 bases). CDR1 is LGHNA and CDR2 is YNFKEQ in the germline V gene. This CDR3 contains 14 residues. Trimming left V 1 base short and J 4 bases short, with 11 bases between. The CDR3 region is CASSQAGSAYEQYF. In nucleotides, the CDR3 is TGTGCCAGCAGCCAAGCGGGGAGTGCGTACGAGCAGTACTTC.

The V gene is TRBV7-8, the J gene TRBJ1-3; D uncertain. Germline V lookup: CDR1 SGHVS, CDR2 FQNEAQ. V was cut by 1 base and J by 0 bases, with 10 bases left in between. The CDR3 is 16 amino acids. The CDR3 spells CASSLGPGGSGNTIYF. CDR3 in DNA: TGTGCCAGCAGCTTAGGACCGGGAGGCTCTGGAAACACCATATATTTT.

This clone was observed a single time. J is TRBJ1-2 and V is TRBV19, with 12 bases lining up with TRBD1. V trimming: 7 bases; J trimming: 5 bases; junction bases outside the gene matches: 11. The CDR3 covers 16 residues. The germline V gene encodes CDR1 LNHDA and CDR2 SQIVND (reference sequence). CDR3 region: CASTTTGTGGVYGYTF. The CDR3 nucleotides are TGTGCCAGTACCACAACCGGGACAGGGGGCGTTTATGGCTACACCTTC.

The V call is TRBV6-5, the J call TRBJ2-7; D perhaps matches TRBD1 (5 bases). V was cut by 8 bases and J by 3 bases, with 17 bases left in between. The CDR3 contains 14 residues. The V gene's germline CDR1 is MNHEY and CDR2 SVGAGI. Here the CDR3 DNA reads TGTGCCAGCGGGTCGTTACCAGGGAACTACGAGCAGTACGTC. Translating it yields CASGSLPGNYEQYV.

CDR3 coding DNA: TGTGCCTGGACCCCGGGACTAGCGGGGCTCACAGATACGCAGTATTTT. Its protein is CAWTPGLAGLTDTQYF. The chain joins TRBV30 to TRBJ2-3; 13 positions match TRBD2. This CDR3 contains 16 residues. The ends lost 4 bases at V and 2 bases at J; junction bases unmatched: 6. In germline, CDR1 is GTSNPN, CDR2 SVGIG (reference sequence).

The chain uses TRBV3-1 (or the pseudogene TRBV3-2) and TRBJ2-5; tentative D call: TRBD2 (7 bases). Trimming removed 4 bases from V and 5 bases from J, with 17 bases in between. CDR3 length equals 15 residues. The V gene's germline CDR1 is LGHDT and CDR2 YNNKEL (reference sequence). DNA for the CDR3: TGTGCCAGCAGCCGGCCGGGGGGCCCGGGGGAGACCCAGTACTTC. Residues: CASSRPGGPGETQYF.

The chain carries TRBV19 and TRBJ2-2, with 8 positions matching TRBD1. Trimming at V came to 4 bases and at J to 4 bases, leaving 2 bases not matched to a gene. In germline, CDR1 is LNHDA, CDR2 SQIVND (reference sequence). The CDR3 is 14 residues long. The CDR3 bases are TGTGCCAGTAGTACAGGGGGCTTCACCGGGGAGCTGTTTTTT. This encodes CASSTGGFTGELFF. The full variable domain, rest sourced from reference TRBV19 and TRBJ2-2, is DGGITQSPKYLFRKEGQNVTLSCEQNLNHDAMYWYRQDPGQGLRLIYYSQIVNDFQKGDIAEGYSVSREKKESFPLTVTSAQKNPTAFYLCASSTGGFTGELFFGEGSRLTVL.

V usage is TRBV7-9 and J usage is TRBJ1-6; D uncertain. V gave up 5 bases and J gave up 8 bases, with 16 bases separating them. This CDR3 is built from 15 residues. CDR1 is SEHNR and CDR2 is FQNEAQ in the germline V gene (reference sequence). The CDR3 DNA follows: TGTGCCAGCAGCCCCTTCGGCAGGAGGGATTCACCCCTCCACTTT. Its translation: CASSPFGRRDSPLHF. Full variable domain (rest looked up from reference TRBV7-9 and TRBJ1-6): DTGVSQNPRHKITKRGQNVTFRCDPISEHNRLYWYRQTLGQGPEFLTYFQNEAQLEKSRLLSDRFSAERPKGSFSTLEIQRTEQGDSAMYLCASSPFGRRDSPLHFGNGTRLTVT.

CDR3 sequence: CASSFSQQPQHF. CDR3 sequence (DNA): TGTGCCAGCAGTTTTTCCCAACAGCCCCAGCATTTT. The J gene is TRBJ1-5, the V gene TRBV28; D uncertain. Germline CDR1 MDHEN, CDR2 SYDVKM. V lost 3 bases and J lost 7, with 7 bases in between. The CDR3 spans 12 residues.

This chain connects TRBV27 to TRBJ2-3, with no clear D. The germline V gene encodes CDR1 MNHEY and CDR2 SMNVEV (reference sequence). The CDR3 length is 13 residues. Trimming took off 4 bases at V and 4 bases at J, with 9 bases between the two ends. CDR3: CASSSRWSDTQYF. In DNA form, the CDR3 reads TGTGCCAGCAGTTCGCGATGGTCAGATACGCAGTATTTT.

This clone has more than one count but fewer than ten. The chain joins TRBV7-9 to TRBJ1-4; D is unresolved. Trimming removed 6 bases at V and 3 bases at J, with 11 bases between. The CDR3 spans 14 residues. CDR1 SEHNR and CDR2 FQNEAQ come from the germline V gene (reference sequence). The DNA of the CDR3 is TGTGCCAGCAGTCAAGGAGACGCTAATGAAAAACTGTTTTTT. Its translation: CASSQGDANEKLFF.

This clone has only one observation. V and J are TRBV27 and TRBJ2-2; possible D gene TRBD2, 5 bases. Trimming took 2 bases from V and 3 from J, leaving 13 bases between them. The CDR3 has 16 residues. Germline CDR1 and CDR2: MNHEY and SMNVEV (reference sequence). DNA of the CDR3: TGTGCCAGCAGTTTAAATGGGCCGGACTACACCGGGGAGCTGTTTTTT. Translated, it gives CASSLNGPDYTGELFF.

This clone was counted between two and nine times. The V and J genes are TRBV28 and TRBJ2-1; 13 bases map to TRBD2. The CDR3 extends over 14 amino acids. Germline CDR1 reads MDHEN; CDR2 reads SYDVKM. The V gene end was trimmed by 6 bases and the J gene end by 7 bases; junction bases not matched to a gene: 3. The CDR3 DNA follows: TGTGCCAGCAGCAGGACTAGCGGGAGAAATGAGCAGTTCTTC. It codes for CASSRTSGRNEQFF.

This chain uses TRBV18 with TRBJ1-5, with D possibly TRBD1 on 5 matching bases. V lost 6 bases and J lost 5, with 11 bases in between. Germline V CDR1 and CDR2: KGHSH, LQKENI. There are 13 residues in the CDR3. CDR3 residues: CASSPDIYQPQHF. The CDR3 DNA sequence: TGTGCCAGCTCCCCGGACATTTATCAGCCCCAGCATTTT.

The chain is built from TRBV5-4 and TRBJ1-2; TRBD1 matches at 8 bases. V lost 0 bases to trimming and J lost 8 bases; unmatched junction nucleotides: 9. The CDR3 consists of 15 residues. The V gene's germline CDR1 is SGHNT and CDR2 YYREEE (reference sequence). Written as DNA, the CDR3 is TGTGCCAGCAGCTTGGGGCAGGGGGCGCCCGGAGGCTACACCTTC. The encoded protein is CASSLGQGAPGGYTF.

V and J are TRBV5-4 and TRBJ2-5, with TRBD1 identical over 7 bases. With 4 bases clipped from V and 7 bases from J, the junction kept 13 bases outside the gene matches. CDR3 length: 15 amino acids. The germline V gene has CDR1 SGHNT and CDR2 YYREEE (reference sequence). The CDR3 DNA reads TGTGCCAGCAGCAAAGAACAGGGGCCCCAGGGGACCCAGTACTTC. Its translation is CASSKEQGPQGTQYF.

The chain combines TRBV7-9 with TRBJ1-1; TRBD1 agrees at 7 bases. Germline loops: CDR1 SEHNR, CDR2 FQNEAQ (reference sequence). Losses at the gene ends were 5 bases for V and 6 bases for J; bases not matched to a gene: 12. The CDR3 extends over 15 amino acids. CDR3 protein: CASSDRQGRGSEAFF. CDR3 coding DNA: TGTGCCAGCAGCGACCGACAAGGCAGGGGGTCTGAAGCTTTCTTT.

The DNA for the CDR3 is TGTGCCAGTAGGACCGCGTCGGGGGGGTCAGATACGCAGTATTTT. It specifies CASRTASGGSDTQYF. The chain has TRBV6-5 and TRBJ2-3; 8 nucleotides match TRBD2. This CDR3 region has 15 residues. V shed 9 bases and J 4 bases; nucleotides not matched to a gene: 12. Germline CDR1 is MNHEY and CDR2 is SVGAGI.

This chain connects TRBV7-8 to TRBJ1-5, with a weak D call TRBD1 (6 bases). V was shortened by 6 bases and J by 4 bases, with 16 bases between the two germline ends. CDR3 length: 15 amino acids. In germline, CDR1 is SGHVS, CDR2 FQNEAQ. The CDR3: CASRPGHAKNQPQHF. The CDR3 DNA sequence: TGTGCCAGCAGGCCGGGACACGCGAAAAATCAGCCCCAGCATTTT. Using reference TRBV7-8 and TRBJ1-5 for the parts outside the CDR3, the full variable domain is GAGVSQSPRYKVAKRGQDVALRCDPISGHVSLFWYQQALGQGPEFLTYFQNEAQLDKSGLPSDRFFAERPEGSVSTLKIQRTQQEDSAVYLCASRPGHAKNQPQHFGDGTRLSIL.

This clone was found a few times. This chain's CDR3 is CASRNRVNTEAFF. The CDR3 DNA reads TGTGCCAGCAGAAACAGGGTGAACACTGAAGCTTTCTTT. This sequence joins TRBV5-4 and TRBJ1-1; perhaps TRBD1 as D (6 bases). Germline V CDR1 and CDR2: SGHNT, YYREEE (reference sequence). This CDR3 contains 13 residues. Trimming left V 5 bases short and J 0 bases short, with 8 bases between. The whole variable domain, remainder taken from reference TRBV5-4 and TRBJ1-1, is ETGVTQSPTHLIKTRGQQVTLRCSSQSGHNTVSWYQQALGQGPQFIFQYYREEENGRGNFPPRFSGLQFPNYSSELNVNALELDDSALYLCASRNRVNTEAFFGQGTRLTVV.

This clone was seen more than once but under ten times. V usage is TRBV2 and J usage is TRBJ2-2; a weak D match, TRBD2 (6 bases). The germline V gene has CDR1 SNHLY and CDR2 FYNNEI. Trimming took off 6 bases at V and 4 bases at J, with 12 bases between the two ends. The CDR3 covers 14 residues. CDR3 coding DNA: TGTGCCAGCAGAAGACTAGTTTCCACCGGGGAGCTGTTTTTT. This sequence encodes CASRRLVSTGELFF.

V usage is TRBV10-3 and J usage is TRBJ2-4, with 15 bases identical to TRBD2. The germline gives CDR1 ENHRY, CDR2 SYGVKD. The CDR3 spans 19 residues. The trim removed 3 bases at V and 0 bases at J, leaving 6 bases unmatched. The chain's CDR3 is CAISEGTSGGNVAKNIQYF. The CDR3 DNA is TGTGCCATCAGTGAAGGGACTAGCGGGGGGAACGTAGCCAAAAACATTCAGTACTTC.

CDR3 sequence reads: CASSEPAGGTDTQYF. DNA for the CDR3: TGTGCCAGCAGTGAACCGGCGGGGGGCACAGATACGCAGTATTTT. The chain employs TRBV6-1 and TRBJ2-3, with 7 positions matching TRBD2. This CDR3 is built from 15 residues. V trimming: 2 bases; J trimming: 1 base; junction bases outside the gene matches: 3. In germline, CDR1 is MNHNS, CDR2 SASEGT.

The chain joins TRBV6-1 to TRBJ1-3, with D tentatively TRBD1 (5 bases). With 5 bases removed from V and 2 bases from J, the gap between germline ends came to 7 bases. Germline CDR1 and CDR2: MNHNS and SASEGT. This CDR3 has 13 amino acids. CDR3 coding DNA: TGTGCCAGCAGTTCAGGGCCTGGAAACACCATATATTTT. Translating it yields CASSSGPGNTIYF.

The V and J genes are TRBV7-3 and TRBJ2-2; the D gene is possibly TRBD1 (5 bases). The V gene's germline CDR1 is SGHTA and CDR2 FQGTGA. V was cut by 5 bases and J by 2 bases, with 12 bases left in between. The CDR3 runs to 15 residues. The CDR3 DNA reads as TGTGCCAGCAGCCGCGACAGTGGCAACACCGGGGAGCTGTTTTTT. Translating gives CASSRDSGNTGELFF.